This T cell receptor beta chain stems from a study of neurological immune-mediated disorders (dated by TCRdb to between 2018 and 2021). Regarding the complete study: Of the roughly 34 multiple sclerosis patients, 31 had relapsing-remitting MS and 3 had secondary progressive MS. Of the approximately 70 subjects in the cohort, about 15 were HAM/TSP patients, some 35 were multiple sclerosis patients, and about 20 were healthy controls. The study compared peripheral blood TCR-beta repertoires of HTLV-I-associated myelopathy (HAM/TSP) patients, multiple sclerosis patients and healthy controls using UMI-based sequencing. Longitudinal samples, technical triplicates and paired sorted CD4+ and CD8+ T-cell subsets, alongside PBMC samples, were included among the approximately 98 TCR-beta libraries.

cDNA was synthesized by template-switch 5'RACE using a primer with a 10-nucleotide random unique molecular identifier that tagged each TCR transcript. Every sequencing run covered 15-18 subjects and yielded more than 170 million TCR-beta sequences. Total RNA was extracted with the RNeasy kit. Using the KAPA Real-time Library Amplification kit, TCR-beta VDJ regions were amplified with primers for the TCR constant region and the 5'RACE anchor. Sample indexes and Illumina adaptors were added in a first PCR, and a second PCR then increased library yield. After Ampure bead purification, the TCR product of roughly 650 bp was size-selected on a 2% E-gel SizeSelection system. Before pooling, libraries had their quality checked on a Bioanalyzer, their concentration measured with Qubit, and their quantity determined with the Kapa Library Quantification kit. Paired-end 2 x 150 bp sequencing of the libraries was performed on an Illumina HiSeq 2500. To increase sequence diversity, about 25-31% phiX was spiked into each library pool. The paper's processing steps were these. The UMI-based MiGEC pipeline processed quality-filtered reads and removed over 75% of raw TCR sequences during error correction. VDJ genes were aligned to IMGT germline references, and clonotypes were defined by unique CDR3 amino acid sequence plus V-J genes. Clonal expansion, Shannon diversity and CDR3 relatedness (CalcPairwiseDistances, ClusterSamples) were evaluated with VDJtools, and phylogenetic trees were built with CLCbio workbench. A clone was classed as expanded if it had 8 or more unique UMIs, a cutoff based on coefficient-of-variation modelling across technical triplicates. TCRdb redid the processing of the public reads, applying fastp at Q25 and MiXCR, and retained in-frame beta chains. Rows with a matching CDR3 protein are joined into one entry that keeps the most common DNA and genes. TCRdb, not the original authors, processed these V and J calls. In all, the sample holds about 48,000 distinct CDR3 sequences, and about 5.8% of those were seen once. Less than 1.5% of the sample is held by the ten biggest clonotypes.

The V and J ends are trimmed by 1 base and 7 bases, leaving 14 bases between them. As encoded in the germline V gene, CDR1 is MNHEY while CDR2 is SVGEGT. Taken from cysteine to phenylalanine, the CDR3 has 15 residues. The CDR3 DNA has 45 bases and is translated from base 1. There are many counts of this clonotype. No antigen is known for it. The record has no base qualities; no much larger clone is one base away. What the study reported, not specific to this receptor: TCR clonal expansion was greatest in HAM/TSP patients and smallest in MS patients, who ranked below even healthy controls. No clinical or MRI features were associated with the MS cluster, and the authors said that larger cohorts are needed. Phylogenetic analysis grouped repertoires from 18 of 34 MS patients into a cluster of related CDR3 sequences, suggesting a possible repertoire-level signature. No identical CDR3 amino acid sequences were found to be shared among expanded clones across subjects, suggesting that TCR-beta repertoires were private in all groups.

TCR libraries for sorted subsets were made from 800,000 to 1,000,000 sorted CD4+ or CD8+ T cells. The multiple sclerosis patients were enrolled in a US clinical protocol that evaluated disease progression with magnetic resonance imaging. Peripheral blood was subjected to Ficoll-Hypaque density gradient centrifugation to isolate PBMCs, which were then cryopreserved in liquid nitrogen. Paired sorted CD4+ and CD8+ subsets came from healthy controls, HAM/TSP patients and MS patients. The sequence derives from a woman younger than 35 with multiple sclerosis. The chain joins TRBV6-2 or TRBV6-3 to TRBJ1-5, with a weak D call of TRBD1 (6 bases match). Material: CD4+ T cells from blood. The CDR3 loop reads CASSYLTGREQPQHF. The DNA is TGTGCCAGCAGTTACTTAACAGGGCGGGAACAGCCCCAGCATTTT.